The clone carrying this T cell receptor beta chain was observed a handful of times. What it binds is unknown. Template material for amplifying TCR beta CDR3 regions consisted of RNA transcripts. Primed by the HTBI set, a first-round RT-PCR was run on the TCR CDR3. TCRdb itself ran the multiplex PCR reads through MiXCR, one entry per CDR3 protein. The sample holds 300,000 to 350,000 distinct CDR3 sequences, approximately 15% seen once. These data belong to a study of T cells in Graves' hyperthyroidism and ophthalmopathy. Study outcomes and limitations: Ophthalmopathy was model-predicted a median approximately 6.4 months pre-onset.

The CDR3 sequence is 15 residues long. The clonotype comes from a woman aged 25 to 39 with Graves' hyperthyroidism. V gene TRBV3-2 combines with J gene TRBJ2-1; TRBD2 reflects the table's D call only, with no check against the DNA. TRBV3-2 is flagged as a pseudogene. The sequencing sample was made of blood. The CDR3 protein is CASSHPSGRASEQFF. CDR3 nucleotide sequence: TGTGCCAGCAGCCATCCCAGCGGGAGGGCCAGTGAGCAGTTCTTC.